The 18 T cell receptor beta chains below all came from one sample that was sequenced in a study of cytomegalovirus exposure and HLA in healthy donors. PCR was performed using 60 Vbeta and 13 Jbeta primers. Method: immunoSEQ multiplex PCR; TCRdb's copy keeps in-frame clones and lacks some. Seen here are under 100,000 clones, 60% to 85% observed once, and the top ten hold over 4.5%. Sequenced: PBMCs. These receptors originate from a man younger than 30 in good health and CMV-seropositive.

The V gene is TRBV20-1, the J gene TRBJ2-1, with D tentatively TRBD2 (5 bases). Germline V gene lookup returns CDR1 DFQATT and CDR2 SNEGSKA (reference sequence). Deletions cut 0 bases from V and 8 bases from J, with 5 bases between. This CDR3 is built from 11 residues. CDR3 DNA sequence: TGCAGTGCTAGAGAGGACTATGAGCAGTTCTTC. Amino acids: CSAREDYEQFF.

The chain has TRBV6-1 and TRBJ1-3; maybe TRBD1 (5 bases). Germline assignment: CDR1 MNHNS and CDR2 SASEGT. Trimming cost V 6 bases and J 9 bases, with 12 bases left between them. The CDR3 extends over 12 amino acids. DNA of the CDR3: TGTGCCAGCAGCGGGGGGGTTGGCACCATATATTTT. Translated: CASSGGVGTIYF.

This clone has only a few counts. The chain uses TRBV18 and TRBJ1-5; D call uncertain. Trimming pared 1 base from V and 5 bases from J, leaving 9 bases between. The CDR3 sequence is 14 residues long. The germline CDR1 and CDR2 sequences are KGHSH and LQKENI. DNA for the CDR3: TGTGCCAGCTCACCACTTGAGGGTGATCAGCCCCAGCATTTT. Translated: CASSPLEGDQPQHF. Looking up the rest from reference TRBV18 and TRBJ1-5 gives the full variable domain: NAGVMQNPRHLVRRRGQEARLRCSPMKGHSHVYWYRQLPEEGLKFMVYLQKENIIDESGMPKERFSAEFPKEGPSILRIQQVVRGDSAAYFCASSPLEGDQPQHFGDGTRLSIL.

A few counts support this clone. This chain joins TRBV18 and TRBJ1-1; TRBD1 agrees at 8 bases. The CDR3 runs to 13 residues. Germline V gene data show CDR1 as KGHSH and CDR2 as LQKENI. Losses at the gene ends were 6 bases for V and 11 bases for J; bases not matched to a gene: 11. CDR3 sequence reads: CASSSGTGSFAFF. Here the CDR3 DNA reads TGTGCCAGCTCCTCCGGGACAGGAAGTTTTGCTTTCTTT.

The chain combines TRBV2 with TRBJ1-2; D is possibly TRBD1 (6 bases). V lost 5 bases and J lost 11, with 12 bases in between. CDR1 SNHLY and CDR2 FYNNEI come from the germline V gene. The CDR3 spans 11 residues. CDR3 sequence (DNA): TGTGCCAGCAGTAGGACAGAAAAATACACCTTC. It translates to CASSRTEKYTF. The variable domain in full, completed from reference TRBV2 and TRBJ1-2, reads EPEVTQTPSHQVTQMGQEVILRCVPISNHLYFYWYRQILGQKVEFLVSFYNNEISEKSEIFDDQFSVERPDGSNFTLKIRSTKLEDSAMYFCASSRTEKYTFGSGTRLTVV.

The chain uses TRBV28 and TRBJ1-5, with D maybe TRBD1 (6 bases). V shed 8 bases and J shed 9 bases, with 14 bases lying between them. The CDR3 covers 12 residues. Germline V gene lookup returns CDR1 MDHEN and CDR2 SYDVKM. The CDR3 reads CASLTGLVPQHF. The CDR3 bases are TGTGCCAGCCTTACAGGGTTGGTGCCCCAGCATTTT.

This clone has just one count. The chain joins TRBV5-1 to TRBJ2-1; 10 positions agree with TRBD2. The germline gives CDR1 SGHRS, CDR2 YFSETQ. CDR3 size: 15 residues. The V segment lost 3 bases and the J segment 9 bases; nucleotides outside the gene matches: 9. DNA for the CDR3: TGCGCCAGCAGCTCCTCAGCGGGAGGGCCTGGTGAGCAGTTCTTC. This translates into CASSSSAGGPGEQFF.

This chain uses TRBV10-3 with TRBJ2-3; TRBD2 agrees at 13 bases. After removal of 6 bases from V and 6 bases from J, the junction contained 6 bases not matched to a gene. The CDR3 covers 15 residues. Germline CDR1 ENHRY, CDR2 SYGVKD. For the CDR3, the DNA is TGTGCCATCAGACTAGCGGGGGGGTCGACGGATACGCAGTATTTT. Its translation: CAIRLAGGSTDTQYF.

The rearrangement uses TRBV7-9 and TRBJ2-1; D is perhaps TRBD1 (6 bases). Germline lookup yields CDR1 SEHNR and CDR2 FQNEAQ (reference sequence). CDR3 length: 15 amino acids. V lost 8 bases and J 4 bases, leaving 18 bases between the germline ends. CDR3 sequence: CASSKGERDYNEQFF. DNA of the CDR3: TGTGCCAGCTCAAAGGGGGAAAGAGATTACAATGAGCAGTTCTTC.

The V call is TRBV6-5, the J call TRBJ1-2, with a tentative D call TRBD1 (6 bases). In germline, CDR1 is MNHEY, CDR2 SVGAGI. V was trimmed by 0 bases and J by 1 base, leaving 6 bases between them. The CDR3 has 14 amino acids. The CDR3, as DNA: TGTGCCAGCAGTTACTCAGGGGGTAACTATGGCTACACCTTC. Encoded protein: CASSYSGGNYGYTF.

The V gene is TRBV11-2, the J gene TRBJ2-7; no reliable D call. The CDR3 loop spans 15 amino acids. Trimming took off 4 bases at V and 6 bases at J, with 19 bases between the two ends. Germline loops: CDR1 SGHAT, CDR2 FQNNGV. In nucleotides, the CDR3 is TGTGCCAGCAGCTCGTCCACACTAAGGCCCTCCGAGCAGTACTTC. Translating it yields CASSSSTLRPSEQYF.

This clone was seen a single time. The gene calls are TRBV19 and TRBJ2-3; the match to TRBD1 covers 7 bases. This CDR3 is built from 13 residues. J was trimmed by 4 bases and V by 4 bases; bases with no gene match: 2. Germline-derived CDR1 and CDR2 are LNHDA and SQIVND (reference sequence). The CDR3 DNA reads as TGTGCCAGTAGTACACAGGGGTCAGATACGCAGTATTTT. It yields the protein CASSTQGSDTQYF.

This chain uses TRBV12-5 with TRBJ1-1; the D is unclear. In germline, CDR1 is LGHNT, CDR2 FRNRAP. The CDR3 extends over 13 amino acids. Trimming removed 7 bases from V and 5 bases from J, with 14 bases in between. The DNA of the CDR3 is TGTGCTAGTGCAAGATTCGGGGTTACTGAAGCTTTCTTT. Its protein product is CASARFGVTEAFF. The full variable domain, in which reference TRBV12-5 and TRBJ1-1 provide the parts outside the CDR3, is DARVTQTPRHKVTEMGQEVTMRCQPILGHNTVFWYRQTMMQGLELLAYFRNRAPLDDSGMPKDRFSAEMPDATLATLKIQPSEPRDSAVYFCASARFGVTEAFFGQGTRLTVV.

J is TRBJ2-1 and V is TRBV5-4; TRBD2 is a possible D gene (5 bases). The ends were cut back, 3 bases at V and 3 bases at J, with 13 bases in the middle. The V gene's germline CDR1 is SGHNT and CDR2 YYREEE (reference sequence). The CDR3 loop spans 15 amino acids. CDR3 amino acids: CASSSRARGYNEQFF. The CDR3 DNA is TGTGCCAGCAGCTCCCGGGCACGGGGCTACAATGAGCAGTTCTTC.

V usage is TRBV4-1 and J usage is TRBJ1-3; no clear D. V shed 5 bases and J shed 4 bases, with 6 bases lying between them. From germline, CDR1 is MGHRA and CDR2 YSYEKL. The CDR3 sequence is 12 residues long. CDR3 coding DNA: TGCGCCAGCAGCGTTGAGGGAAACACCATATATTTT. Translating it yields CASSVEGNTIYF.

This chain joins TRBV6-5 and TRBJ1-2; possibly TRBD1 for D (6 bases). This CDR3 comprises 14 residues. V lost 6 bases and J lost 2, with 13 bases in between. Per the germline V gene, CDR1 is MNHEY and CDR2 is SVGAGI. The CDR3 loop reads CASSPGTSNYGYTF. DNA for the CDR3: TGTGCCAGCAGCCCCGGGACATCCAACTATGGCTACACCTTC.

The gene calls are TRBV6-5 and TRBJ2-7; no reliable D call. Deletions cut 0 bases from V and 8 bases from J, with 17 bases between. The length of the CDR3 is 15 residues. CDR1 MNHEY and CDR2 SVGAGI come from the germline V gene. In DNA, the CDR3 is TGTGCCAGCAGTTACTCCCTATCTCGGTCGGAGCAGCAGTACTTC. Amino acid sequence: CASSYSLSRSEQQYF.

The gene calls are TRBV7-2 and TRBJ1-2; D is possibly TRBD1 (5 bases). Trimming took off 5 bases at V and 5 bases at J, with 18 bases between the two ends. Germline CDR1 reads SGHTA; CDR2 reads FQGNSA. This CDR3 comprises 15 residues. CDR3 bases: TGTGCCAGCAGCCGTCCGGCAGGGACTCCTTATGGCTACACCTTC. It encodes CASSRPAGTPYGYTF.